This entry concerns a single TCR beta chain. What it binds is unknown. Regarding time point: cycle 4 day 1 (C4D1), after 6 weeks of nivolumab. In every patient, relapse followed autologous stem cell transplantation, while exposure to brentuximab vedotin differed. The record originates from a study of PD-1 blockade in classical Hodgkin lymphoma. Overall study results and limits: Healthy donors were reported to have higher baseline TCR diversity than newly diagnosed patients. Nothing has yet pinned down what causes the repertoire differences, possibly disease activity or prior therapy.

Data came from immunoSEQ multiplex PCR; TCRdb stores just in-frame clones and leaves some out. The sample shows more than 90,000 clones, roughly 73% of them seen only once. V was clipped by 4 bases and J by 0 bases, with 5 bases between them. From germline, CDR1 is SGHRS and CDR2 YFSETQ. The CDR3 is 13 amino acids. The source material was peripheral blood mononuclear cells (PBMCs), sampled before the fourth cycle of nivolumab. V gene TRBV5-1 combines with J gene TRBJ1-5; D is undetermined. The TCR originated in a human donor with classical Hodgkin lymphoma. The CDR3 spells CASSIASNQPQHF. Here the CDR3 DNA reads TGCGCCAGCAGCATAGCTAGCAATCAGCCCCAGCATTTT.